The present entry profiles one T cell receptor (beta chain) with its context. Its antigen is as yet unknown. The record originates from a study of a mutant IDH1 vaccine in newly diagnosed glioma. Study in general: Vaccination started 4-6 weeks after radiotherapy alone, or with temozolomide cycles. Most patients had radiochemotherapy with temozolomide before enrollment; others had one alone. Findings and caveats of the study: It was over 85% of patients that developed vaccine-induced immune responses.

TCRdb's copy holds only in-frame clones and misses some; the assay was immunoSEQ multiplex PCR. The sample carries some 48,000 clones, 70% to 85% recorded once. Noted time point: week 35, safety follow-up. Vaccinated patients received 300 ug of mutant IDH1 20-mer peptide per dose, with topical imiquimod. New astrocytomas of WHO grade 3 or 4 that were IDH1-mutant and ATRX-lost were found in the donors. The source of this sequence is a man aged 40-49 years with glioma. The starting material was PBMCs, obtained from a glioma patient whose treatment included an IDH1 peptide vaccine.

In nucleotides, the CDR3 is TGTGCCAGCAAAGGGACCGGGACCTACGAGCAGTACTTC. The encoded protein is CASKGTGTYEQYF. This chain joins TRBV5-6 and TRBJ2-7; tentatively, D is TRBD1 or TRBD2 (5 bases each). The length of the CDR3 is 13 residues. The germline V gene has CDR1 SGHDT and CDR2 YYEEEE. Trimming left V 6 bases short and J 2 bases short, with 12 bases between.